Following are 15 T cell receptor beta chains from one sample sequenced in a study of blood T cell repertoires in COVID-19. The method was immunoSEQ multiplex PCR; TCRdb's version includes in-frame clones alone and lacks a portion of them. The table shows fewer than 70,000 clones, with 85% to 90% occurring only once. Sequenced material: peripheral blood. The receptors originated from a man aged 45-60 years with active COVID-19.

This chain uses TRBV3-1 (or the pseudogene TRBV3-2) with TRBJ2-3; TRBD2 matches 12 bases. The CDR3 is made up of 16 amino acids. Germline V gives CDR1 LGHDT, CDR2 YNNKEL (reference sequence). Trimming cost V 2 bases and J 5 bases; bases outside gene matches: 5. CDR3 nucleotides: TGTGCCAGCAGCCAATCTAGCGGGGGGGCCGGAGATACGCAGTATTTT. Protein sequence: CASSQSSGGAGDTQYF.

This sequence joins TRBV4-3 and TRBJ1-3, with D unclear. With 1 base removed from V and 5 bases from J, the gap between germline ends came to 9 bases. Germline V CDR1 and CDR2: LGHNA, YSLEER. CDR3 length: 14 residues. The CDR3 loop is CASSQGYKRNTIYF. CDR3 coding DNA: TGCGCCAGCAGCCAAGGGTACAAGAGAAACACCATATATTTT.

The chain carries TRBV25-1 and TRBJ2-7; weak D call: TRBD1 (6 bases). With 3 bases removed from V and 8 bases from J, the gap between germline ends came to 14 bases. This CDR3 is built from 13 residues. Germline V lookup: CDR1 MGHDK, CDR2 SYGVNS. The CDR3 DNA reads as TGTGCCAGCAGTGACCCCGGCCGGGACAAGCAGTACTTC. Amino acid sequence: CASSDPGRDKQYF.

The chain is built from TRBV4-1 and TRBJ2-3; 14 bases line up with TRBD2. Germline CDR1 is MGHRA and CDR2 is YSYEKL. The trim removed 7 bases at V and 5 bases at J, leaving 8 bases unmatched. The CDR3 runs to 16 residues. CDR3 in amino acids: CASTRTGTSGGDTQYF. CDR3 sequence (DNA): TGCGCCAGCACTAGGACCGGGACTAGCGGGGGAGATACGCAGTATTTT.

The chain is built from TRBV6-1 and TRBJ1-2; 7 nucleotides line up with TRBD1. The CDR3 consists of 18 residues. J gave up 9 bases and V 4 bases, and 23 bases lay outside the gene matches. From germline, CDR1 is MNHNS and CDR2 SASEGT. The CDR3 DNA reads as TGTGCCAGCAGTGGGGCCCGGGACAGAACAATGTATTGGTATCGCTACACCTTC. Protein product: CASSGARDRTMYWYRYTF.

Only one count was recorded for this clone. The V and J genes are TRBV28 and TRBJ1-2; D is possibly TRBD1 (6 bases). The CDR3 is 15 residues long. V dropped 2 bases and J dropped 3 bases, with 13 bases sitting between them. CDR1 MDHEN and CDR2 SYDVKM come from the germline V gene. CDR3 bases: TGTGCCAGCAGTTTAGGGGGCGCGGGTCACTATGGCTACACCTTC. Translation: CASSLGGAGHYGYTF.

The chain employs TRBV28 and TRBJ1-2; 7 positions match TRBD1. Trimming removed 3 bases from V and 8 bases from J; junction bases left unmatched: 24. In germline, CDR1 is MDHEN, CDR2 SYDVKM. The CDR3 is 19 residues long. The CDR3 is CASSFFLRLGGFMEEGYTF. CDR3 DNA: TGTGCCAGCAGTTTCTTCCTACGTTTAGGGGGCTTTATGGAGGAGGGCTACACCTTC.

The rearrangement links TRBV10-3 to TRBJ2-2, with a possible D match to TRBD1 (6 bases). Germline lookup yields CDR1 ENHRY and CDR2 SYGVKD. The CDR3 totals 14 residues. Trimming cost V 6 bases and J 4 bases, with 12 bases left between them. CDR3 DNA: TGTGCCATCAGACAGGGCTCGGGCACCGGGGAGCTGTTTTTT. This gives the protein CAIRQGSGTGELFF.

The rearrangement links TRBV19 to TRBJ1-2; D gene uncertain. The CDR3 contains 14 residues. V was pared by 1 base and J by 1 base, with 7 bases between. The germline V gene encodes CDR1 LNHDA and CDR2 SQIVND (reference sequence). This CDR3 is CASSIASSNYGYTF. CDR3 sequence (DNA): TGTGCCAGTAGTATAGCATCTAGTAACTATGGCTACACCTTC. The whole variable domain, remainder taken from reference TRBV19 and TRBJ1-2, is DGGITQSPKYLFRKEGQNVTLSCEQNLNHDAMYWYRQDPGQGLRLIYYSQIVNDFQKGDIAEGYSVSREKKESFPLTVTSAQKNPTAFYLCASSIASSNYGYTFGSGTRLTVV.

The chain recombines TRBV27 with TRBJ2-5; TRBD2 agrees at 10 bases. V was pared by 2 bases and J by 4 bases, with 16 bases of the junction left unmatched. CDR3 length equals 19 residues. Germline CDR1 reads MNHEY; CDR2 reads SMNVEV (reference sequence). The CDR3: CASSLKGGTSDSNRETQYF. CDR3 DNA: TGTGCCAGCAGTTTAAAGGGGGGGACTAGCGATTCGAACCGAGAGACCCAGTACTTC.

The gene calls are TRBV24-1 and TRBJ2-5; 10 bases align to TRBD1. The germline V gene encodes CDR1 KGHDR and CDR2 SFDVKD. V dropped 3 bases and J dropped 5; count of bases not matched to a gene: 2. The CDR3 length is 14 residues. CDR3 residues: CATSDTGQGETQYF. The CDR3 DNA reads as TGTGCCACCAGTGATACGGGACAGGGGGAGACCCAGTACTTC.

The V and J genes are TRBV30 and TRBJ2-7; 10 bases map to TRBD1. Germline loops: CDR1 GTSNPN, CDR2 SVGIG (reference sequence). V gave up 4 bases and J gave up 2 bases; unmatched junction bases: 5. The CDR3 has 14 amino acids. CDR3 sequence reads: CAWNPGQGPYEQYF. The CDR3 region has the DNA TGTGCCTGGAACCCGGGACAGGGGCCCTACGAGCAGTACTTC.

The V and J genes are TRBV3-1 (or the pseudogene TRBV3-2) and TRBJ1-2; 7 nucleotides line up with TRBD1. Germline V gene sequence: CDR1 LGHDT, CDR2 YNNKEL (reference sequence). The CDR3 length is 14 residues. The V gene end was trimmed by 9 bases and the J gene end by 3 bases; junction bases not matched to a gene: 10. CDR3 sequence (DNA): TGTGCCAGTACAAAGGCCGGACAGGACTATGGCTACACCTTC. It is translated as CASTKAGQDYGYTF.

The rearrangement links TRBV6-2 or TRBV6-3 to TRBJ1-1; 9 positions agree with TRBD1. Germline-derived CDR1 and CDR2 are MNHEY and SVGEGT. There are 16 residues in the CDR3. After removal of 5 bases from V and 5 bases from J, the junction contained 12 bases not matched to a gene. The CDR3 DNA sequence: TGTGCCAGCAGTACACCCGGGACAGGGAGAATAACTGAAGCTTTCTTT. Protein sequence: CASSTPGTGRITEAFF.

J is TRBJ1-1 and V is TRBV2; D is possibly TRBD1 (6 bases). The germline V gene has CDR1 SNHLY and CDR2 FYNNEI. Trimming pared 7 bases from V and 1 base from J, leaving 13 bases between. There are 14 residues in the CDR3. The CDR3 coding sequence is TGTGCCAGCACCCCAAGGACAGCGAACACTGAAGCTTTCTTT. Amino acid sequence: CASTPRTANTEAFF.